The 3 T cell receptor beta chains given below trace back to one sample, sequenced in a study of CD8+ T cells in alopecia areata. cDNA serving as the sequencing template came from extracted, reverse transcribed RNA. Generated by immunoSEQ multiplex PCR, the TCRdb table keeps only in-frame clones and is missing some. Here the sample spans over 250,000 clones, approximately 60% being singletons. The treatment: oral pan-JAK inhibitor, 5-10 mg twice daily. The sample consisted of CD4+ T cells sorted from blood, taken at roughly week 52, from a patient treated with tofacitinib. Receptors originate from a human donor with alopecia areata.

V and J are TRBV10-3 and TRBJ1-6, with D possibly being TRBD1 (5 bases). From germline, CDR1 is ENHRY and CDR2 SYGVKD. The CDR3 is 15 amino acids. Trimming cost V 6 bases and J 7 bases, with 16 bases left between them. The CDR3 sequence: CAISVGHQSNSPLHF. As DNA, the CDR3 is TGTGCCATCAGCGTTGGACACCAAAGCAATTCACCCCTCCACTTT.

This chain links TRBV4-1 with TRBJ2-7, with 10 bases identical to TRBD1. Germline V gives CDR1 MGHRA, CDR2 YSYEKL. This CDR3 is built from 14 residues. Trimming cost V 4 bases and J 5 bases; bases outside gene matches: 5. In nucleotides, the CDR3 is TGCGCCAGCAGCCGACCGGGACAGGGGAACGAGCAGTACTTC. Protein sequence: CASSRPGQGNEQYF.

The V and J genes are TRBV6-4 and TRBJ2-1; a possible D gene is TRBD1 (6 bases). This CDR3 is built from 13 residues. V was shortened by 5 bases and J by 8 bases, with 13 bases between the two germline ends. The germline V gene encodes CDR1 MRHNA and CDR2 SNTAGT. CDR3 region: CASSRQAWDEQFF. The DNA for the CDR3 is TGTGCCAGCAGTAGACAGGCCTGGGATGAGCAGTTCTTC.